This TCR beta chain was captured in a study of Graves' ophthalmopathy and Graves' hyperthyroidism. This clonotype was detected once. Antigen specificity is unknown. The study's findings and limits: Blood also contained most of the expanded thyroid clonotypes above 0.001 frequency.

CDR3 length equals 16 residues. Germline V gene data show CDR1 as LGHNA and CDR2 as YNFKEQ. Deletions cut 1 base from V and 1 base from J, with 13 bases between. Scientists amplified the TCR beta CDR3 regions from RNA transcripts. First-round RT-PCR with HTBI primers preceded a second-round multiplex PCR. From the multiplex PCR reads, TCRdb called clonotypes with MiXCR, one entry per CDR3 protein. The table includes 400,000 to 500,000 distinct CDR3 sequences, 20% to 25% detected once. Hyperthyroidism patients were newly diagnosed, ill under 2 months, and aged 18 to 65 years. Sequences were obtained from peripheral blood. The clonotype originates from a woman aged 18-30 years with stable Graves' hyperthyroidism. The chain uses TRBV4-2 and TRBJ1-1; TRBD1 is a possible D gene (6 bases). This CDR3 is CASSQVDGQQNTEAFF. The CDR3 DNA reads as TGTGCCAGCAGCCAAGTCGACGGACAGCAGAACACTGAAGCTTTCTTT.